Listed here are 8 T cell receptor beta chains from one sample, sequenced in a study of early T cells in non-severe SARS-CoV-2 infection (TCRdb year 2021). The protocol used for the library was 5' RACE. This sample was sequenced with a NextSeq 500. Starting from the raw public reads, TCRdb applied fastp trimming at Q25, assembled clones with MiXCR and retained in-frame beta chains. Rows are unified per CDR3 protein, each entry keeping the most common DNA and genes. This sample has about 72,000 distinct CDR3 sequences in its table, and approximately 9% of those were observed once. Approximately 3% of the sample comes from the top ten. Material for sequencing was whole blood. All receptors derive from an adult who was a healthcare worker with PCR-confirmed SARS-CoV-2 infection or an uninfected control (not recorded which).

The chain links TRBV7-7 to TRBJ2-2, with D perhaps TRBD2 (6 bases). The germline V gene has CDR1 SSHAT and CDR2 FNYEAQ (reference sequence). V gave up 4 bases and J gave up 4 bases, with 19 bases separating them. This CDR3 is built from 17 residues. The CDR3 spells CASSSAGTPRGTGELFF. In DNA form, the CDR3 reads TGTGCCAGCAGCTCAGCCGGGACTCCGCGAGGCACCGGGGAGCTGTTTTTT.

This clonotype was recorded at least ten times. The genes are TRBV24-1 and TRBJ2-5; TRBD1 matches at 8 bases. The CDR3 runs 15 residues. CDR1 is KGHDR, CDR2 SFDVKD, per germline. Trimming removed 0 bases from V and 4 bases from J; junction bases left unmatched: 3. The CDR3 nucleotides are TGTGCCACCAGTGATTTGGGACAGGGTCCAGAGACCCAGTACTTC. Its protein is CATSDLGQGPETQYF.

The chain combines TRBV6-2 or TRBV6-3 with TRBJ2-1, with TRBD2 matching over 9 bases. Trimming cost V 7 bases and J 5 bases; bases outside gene matches: 12. The CDR3 length is 16 residues. Per the germline V gene, CDR1 is MNHEY and CDR2 is SVGEGT. CDR3 region: CASTDSGLASHNEQFF. CDR3 DNA sequence: TGTGCCAGCACCGATTCCGGACTAGCGAGTCACAATGAGCAGTTCTTC.

Ten or more counts support this clonotype. The chain has TRBV5-1 and TRBJ1-1; the match to TRBD1 covers 9 bases. The CDR3 sequence is 14 residues long. From germline, CDR1 is SGHRS and CDR2 YFSETQ. The V and J ends lost 4 bases and 4 bases, in that order; junction bases with no gene match: 5. The CDR3 here is CASSPETGGTEAFF. The CDR3, as DNA: TGCGCCAGCAGCCCAGAGACAGGGGGCACTGAAGCTTTCTTT.

CDR3 DNA sequence: TGTGCCAGCAGTTTATCCGGACAGGGTGGAAACTACGAGCAGTACTTC. Translation gives CASSLSGQGGNYEQYF. The chain links TRBV28 to TRBJ2-7; 8 positions match TRBD1. The CDR3 length is 16 residues. Germline CDR1 MDHEN, CDR2 SYDVKM. Trimming removed 1 base from V and 3 bases from J; junction bases left unmatched: 8.

This clonotype was seen ten or more times. The chain recombines TRBV29-1 with TRBJ1-1; perhaps TRBD1 as D (6 bases). Germline CDR1 SQVTM, CDR2 ANQGSEA. The CDR3 consists of 13 residues. With 4 bases removed from V and 0 bases from J, the gap between germline ends came to 9 bases. The CDR3 loop reads CSVGGQMNTEAFF. For the CDR3, the DNA is TGCAGCGTTGGCGGACAGATGAACACTGAAGCTTTCTTT.

This clonotype was recorded at least ten times. CDR3 DNA: TGCAGCGTTGAATCCCGGACTAGCGGGAGAAGGCGGCAAGAGACCCAGTACTTC. It specifies CSVESRTSGRRRQETQYF. The chain uses TRBV29-1 and TRBJ2-5; the match to TRBD2 covers 13 bases. V dropped 2 bases and J dropped 2; count of bases not matched to a gene: 11. Germline CDR1 SQVTM, CDR2 ANQGSEA. CDR3 size: 18 residues.

This clonotype was recorded at least ten times. CDR3 protein: CASSLDGTGADTIYF. CDR3 nucleotides: TGCGCCAGCAGCTTGGATGGGACAGGGGCGGACACCATATATTTT. The chain recombines TRBV5-1 with TRBJ1-3; 10 positions agree with TRBD1. V shed 0 bases, J shed 8 bases, and the junction held 5 bases outside the gene matches. Looked up from germline, CDR1 is SGHRS and CDR2 is YFSETQ. CDR3 size: 15 residues.